This record looks at one TCR beta chain sequence and its context. Its target is not known. These data are taken from a study of OX40 agonist ivuxolimab in advanced cancers. About the study: While on treatment, patients had intravenous ivuxolimab at 0.01 to 10 mg/kg every 2 weeks. The dose-escalation cohort had hepatocellular carcinoma, melanoma, renal cell or head and neck cancer. Study-wide points: Blood T cells, both CD4+ and CD8+, expanded clonally by week 6 at 0.1 to 3.0 mg/kg.

V lost 1 base and J lost 0, with 4 bases in between. The CDR3 loop spans 14 amino acids. CDR1 SGHAT and CDR2 FQNNGV come from the germline V gene. Produced via immunoSEQ multiplex PCR; TCRdb's table is partial and in-frame only. The sample consists of roughly 100,000 clones, 90% of them appearing once. The sequence came from an adult with an advanced solid tumor such as melanoma, head and neck, liver or kidney cancer. The sample was CD4+ or CD8+ T cells sorted from blood, taken in a trial of the OX40 agonist ivuxolimab. V is TRBV11-2 and J is TRBJ2-1; D gene ambiguous. The CDR3 loop is CASSLVGSYNEQFF. CDR3 coding DNA: TGTGCCAGCAGCTTAGTAGGCTCCTACAATGAGCAGTTCTTC.